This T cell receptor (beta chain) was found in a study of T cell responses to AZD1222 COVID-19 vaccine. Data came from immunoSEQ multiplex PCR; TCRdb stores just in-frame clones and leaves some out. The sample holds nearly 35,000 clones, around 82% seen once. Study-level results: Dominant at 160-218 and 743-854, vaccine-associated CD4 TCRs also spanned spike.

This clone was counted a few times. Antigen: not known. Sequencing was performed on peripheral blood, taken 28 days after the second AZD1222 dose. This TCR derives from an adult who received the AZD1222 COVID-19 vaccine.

CDR3 protein: CASSAQGWGYTF. The CDR3 DNA reads TGTGCCAGCAGTGCACAGGGGTGGGGCTACACCTTC. The genes are TRBV27 and TRBJ1-2, with TRBD1 identical over 7 bases. The CDR3 has 12 residues. The ends lost 5 bases at V and 8 bases at J; junction bases unmatched: 5. Germline V gene lookup returns CDR1 MNHEY and CDR2 SMNVEV (reference sequence).